These T cell receptor beta chains were read from a single sample in a study of blood T cell repertoires in COVID-19. Measured with immunoSEQ multiplex PCR; TCRdb has only the in-frame clones, and not every one. Of under 300,000 clones listed, under 90% are singletons. Specimen: peripheral blood. The receptor set was obtained from a man aged 50 to 60 with acute or convalescent COVID-19. Both conserved end residues are part of each CDR3. Size is omitted from some rows. Given values are once, few, many or a class for expanded clones.

cdr3_aa,j_call,clone_size,v_call
CASSQVSNQETQYF,TRBJ2-5,.,TRBV4-2
CASSQWTQISGANVLTF,TRBJ2-6,.,TRBV14
CSVESPRAHEQFF,TRBJ2-1,.,TRBV29-1
CAISAGRANEKLFF,TRBJ1-4,.,TRBV10-3
CASRFPRDRGKETQYF,TRBJ2-5,once,TRBV5-1
CASSLGPDYEQYF,TRBJ2-7,once,TRBV11-2
CAISRLAGAQETQYF,TRBJ2-5,.,TRBV10-3
CASSEVQGSEQYF,TRBJ2-7,.,TRBV2
CATSTGGSGANVLTF,TRBJ2-6,once,TRBV6-5
CASSLGGNTEAFF,TRBJ1-1,.,TRBV25-1
CASSPFPNTEAFF,TRBJ1-1,.,TRBV7-9
CASRRGDGNIQYF,TRBJ2-4,.,TRBV6-5
CASSSQGRTNNSPLHF,TRBJ1-6,.,TRBV18
CASGLAQGGMGEQYF,TRBJ2-7,.,TRBV12-5
CASSLVSGVNTEAFF,TRBJ1-1,.,TRBV5-1
CASSSTSGERGQPQHF,TRBJ1-5,.,TRBV6-5
CASRPGNSPLHF,TRBJ1-6,.,TRBV12-3/TRBV12-4
CASSLGLNTEAFF,TRBJ1-1,.,TRBV3-1/TRBV3-2
CAWSVRQTQETQYF,TRBJ2-5,.,TRBV30
CAWSVSGTSSFF,TRBJ1-1,few,TRBV30
CAIGERDYASYEQYF,TRBJ2-7,.,TRBV10-3
CASSQDLGSLYGYTF,TRBJ1-2,.,TRBV3-1/TRBV3-2
CASSLATGALYEQYF,TRBJ2-7,.,TRBV7-6
CASGTAYNSPLHF,TRBJ1-6,.,TRBV3-1/TRBV3-2
CASSQGQGMNTEAFF,TRBJ1-1,few,TRBV4-1
CASSSGQFNEKLFF,TRBJ1-4,.,TRBV5-4
CASSEGGGLGTQYF,TRBJ2-5,.,TRBV10-2
CASSAPPGGGYTF,TRBJ1-2,.,TRBV9
CASSELTVPNQPQHF,TRBJ1-5,.,TRBV6-1
CASSSQGARTGELFF,TRBJ2-2,once,TRBV11-3
CASSLDGVEDYGYTF,TRBJ1-2,few,TRBV5-4
CASSLAGSYSGNTIYF,TRBJ1-3,few,TRBV5-1
CASSYGQGLAKNIQYF,TRBJ2-4,.,TRBV3-1/TRBV3-2
CASSFAAGNEKLFF,TRBJ1-4,.,TRBV5-4
CASSPWGPTPSLSGNTIYF,TRBJ1-3,once,TRBV5-4
CATSDSVTSEAFF,TRBJ1-1,.,TRBV24-1
CSVLSRVELTRQETQYF,TRBJ2-5,.,TRBV29-1
CASSQSGGADNEQFF,TRBJ2-1,.,TRBV7-3
CASSLGGLASSYEQYF,TRBJ2-7,.,TRBV5-6
CASSLPEGGDTEAFF,TRBJ1-1,.,TRBV5-1